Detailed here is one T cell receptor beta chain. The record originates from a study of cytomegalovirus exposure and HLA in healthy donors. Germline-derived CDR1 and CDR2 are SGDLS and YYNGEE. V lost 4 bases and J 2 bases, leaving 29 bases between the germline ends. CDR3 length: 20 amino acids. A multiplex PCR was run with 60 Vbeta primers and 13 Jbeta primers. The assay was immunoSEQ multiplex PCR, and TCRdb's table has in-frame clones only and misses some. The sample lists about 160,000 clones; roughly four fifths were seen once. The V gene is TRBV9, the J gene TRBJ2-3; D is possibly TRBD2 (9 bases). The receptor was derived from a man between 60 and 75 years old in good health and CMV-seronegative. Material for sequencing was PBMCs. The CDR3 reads CASSIQAGGQGRWYTDTQYF. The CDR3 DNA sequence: TGTGCCAGCAGCATACAAGCGGGAGGACAGGGAAGATGGTACACAGATACGCAGTATTTT.